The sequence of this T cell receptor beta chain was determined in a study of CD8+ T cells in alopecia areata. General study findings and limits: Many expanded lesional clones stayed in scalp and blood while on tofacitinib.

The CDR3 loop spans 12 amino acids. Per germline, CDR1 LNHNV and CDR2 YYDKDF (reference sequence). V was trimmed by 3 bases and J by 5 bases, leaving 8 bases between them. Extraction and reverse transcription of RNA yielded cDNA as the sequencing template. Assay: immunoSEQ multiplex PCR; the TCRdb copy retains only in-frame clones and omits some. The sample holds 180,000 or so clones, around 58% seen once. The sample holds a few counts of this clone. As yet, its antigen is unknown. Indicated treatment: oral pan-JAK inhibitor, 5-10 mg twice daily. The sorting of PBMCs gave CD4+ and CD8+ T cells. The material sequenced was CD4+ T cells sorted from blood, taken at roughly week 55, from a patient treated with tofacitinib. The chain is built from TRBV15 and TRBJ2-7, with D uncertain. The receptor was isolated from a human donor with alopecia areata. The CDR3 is CATSRVFNEQYF. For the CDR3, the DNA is TGTGCCACCAGCAGGGTTTTTAACGAGCAGTACTTC.